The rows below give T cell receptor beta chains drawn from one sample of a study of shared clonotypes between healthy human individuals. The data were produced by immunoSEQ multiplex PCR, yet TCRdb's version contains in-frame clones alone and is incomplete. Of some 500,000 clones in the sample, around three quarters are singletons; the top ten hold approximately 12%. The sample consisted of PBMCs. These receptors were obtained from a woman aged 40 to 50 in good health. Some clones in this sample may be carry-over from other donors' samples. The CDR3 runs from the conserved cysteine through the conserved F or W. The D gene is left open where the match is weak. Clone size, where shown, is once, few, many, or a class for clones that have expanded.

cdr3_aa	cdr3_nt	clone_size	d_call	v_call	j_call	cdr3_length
CAINQEPNTEAFF	TGTGCCATCAACCAGGAGCCGAACACTGAAGCTTTCTTT	-	-	TRBV10-3	TRBJ1-1	13
CAIRPDRGSSGNTIYF	TGTGCCATCAGGCCGGACAGGGGGAGTTCTGGAAACACCATATATTTT	once	TRBD1	TRBV10-3	TRBJ1-3	16
CASSSTGGVGNTIYF	TGTGCCAGCAGTTCGACAGGGGGGGTTGGAAACACCATATATTTT	once	TRBD1	TRBV28	TRBJ1-3	15
CASRQEANEKLFF	TGTGCCAGCAGACAGGAGGCTAATGAAAAACTGTTTTTT	-	-	TRBV2	TRBJ1-4	13
CASIVSREGGEQYF	TGTGCCAGCATCGTAAGCCGGGAGGGCGGCGAGCAGTACTTC	-	TRBD2	TRBV6-1	TRBJ2-7	14
CASRQGTNTEAFF	TGCGCCAGCAGACAGGGGACGAACACTGAAGCTTTCTTT	medium-sized	TRBD1	TRBV10-1	TRBJ1-1	13
CSASTGGNTEAFF	TGCAGCGCGTCGACAGGGGGCAACACTGAAGCTTTCTTT	few	TRBD1	TRBV29-1	TRBJ1-1	13
CASSLAGWSSYNEQFF	TGTGCCAGCAGCCTCGCGGGATGGAGCTCCTACAATGAGCAGTTCTTC	-	-	TRBV6-6	TRBJ2-1	16
CTSSHGQPGTPQHF	TGCACCAGCAGCCATGGACAGCCCGGGACGCCCCAGCATTTT	many	-	TRBV1	TRBJ1-5	14
CASSSLGASRF	TGTGCCAGCAGTTCCCTAGGGGCTTCCCGGTTC	-	-	TRBV28	TRBJ2-7	11
CAISDNTREQYF	TGTGCCATCAGTGATAACACTCGTGAGCAGTACTTC	-	-	TRBV10-3	TRBJ2-7	12
CASSQDLGYEQFF	TGTGCCAGCAGCCAAGATCTTGGGTATGAGCAGTTCTTC	-	-	TRBV4-2	TRBJ2-1	13
CASSLSAAGGGDTQYF	TGTGCCAGCAGTTTATCGGCAGCGGGAGGGGGAGATACGCAGTATTTT	once	TRBD2	TRBV27	TRBJ2-3	16
CASSRTGGTGELFF	TGTGCCAGCAGCCGGACAGGGGGTACCGGGGAGCTGTTTTTT	-	TRBD1	TRBV5-6	TRBJ2-2	14
CASSLKVPTGYQETQYF	TGTGCCAGCAGCCTTAAGGTCCCCACAGGGTACCAAGAGACCCAGTACTTC	-	-	TRBV11-2	TRBJ2-5	17
CASKTGTSLYNEQFF	TGTGCCAGTAAAACCGGGACTAGTCTTTACAATGAGCAGTTCTTC	once	TRBD2	TRBV19	TRBJ2-1	15
CASSYQVPDTQYF	TGTGCCAGCAGCTACCAGGTCCCAGATACGCAGTATTTT	-	-	TRBV7-3	TRBJ2-3	13
CASSEQGLDTQYF	TGTGCCAGCAGCGAACAGGGCCTGGATACGCAGTATTTT	-	-	TRBV9	TRBJ2-3	13
CASSPRDYQDEQFF	TGTGCCAGCAGCCCCCGGGACTACCAAGATGAGCAGTTCTTC	few	TRBD2	TRBV7-3	TRBJ2-1	14
CSVEGAGAFQFEQFF	TGCAGCGTTGAAGGAGCGGGCGCCTTTCAATTTGAGCAGTTCTTC	-	-	TRBV29-1	TRBJ2-1	15
CASSETYKPLYNEQFF	TGCGCCAGCAGTGAGACGTACAAACCACTCTACAATGAGCAGTTCTTC	-	-	TRBV10-1	TRBJ2-1	16
CASSAAGGLNEQFF	TGTGCCAGCAGCGCAGCGGGAGGGCTCAATGAGCAGTTCTTC	-	TRBD2	TRBV7-3	TRBJ2-1	14
CASSPDRLAGEQYF	TGTGCCAGCAGTCCTGACCGATTAGCGGGAGAGCAGTACTTC	-	TRBD2	TRBV27	TRBJ2-5	14
CASSLRDSGNTIYF	TGTGCCAGCAGTTTACGAGACTCTGGAAACACCATATATTTT	-	-	TRBV28	TRBJ1-3	14
CASSPGDWGEAGANVLTF	TGTGCCAGCTCACCAGGGGACTGGGGTGAGGCTGGGGCCAACGTCCTGACTTTC	-	-	TRBV18	TRBJ2-6	18
CAWSVLRNTEAFF	TGTGCCTGGAGTGTTTTAAGGAACACTGAAGCTTTCTTT	-	-	TRBV30	TRBJ1-1	13
CASSSSGASAQYF	TGTGCCAGCAGCAGTTCAGGGGCATCGGCGCAGTATTTT	-	-	TRBV7-2	TRBJ2-3	13
CAWRAGAHQETQYF	TGTGCCTGGAGGGCCGGGGCCCACCAAGAGACCCAGTACTTC	-	-	TRBV30	TRBJ2-5	14
CASSTRTSGSDEQYF	TGTGCCAGCAGCACCCGGACTAGCGGGAGCGACGAGCAGTACTTC	medium-sized	TRBD2	TRBV7-9	TRBJ2-7	15
CASSLPTSGSPLETQYF	TGTGCCAGCAGCTTGCCGACTAGCGGGAGCCCGTTAGAGACCCAGTACTTC	-	TRBD2	TRBV5-4	TRBJ2-5	17
CASSLVFSYEQYF	TGTGCCAGCAGCTTAGTGTTTTCCTACGAGCAGTACTTC	once	-	TRBV7-2	TRBJ2-7	13
CASSLGGGVLNEQYF	TGTGCCAGCAGCTTAGGCGGGGGCGTCTTGAACGAGCAGTACTTC	-	-	TRBV7-2	TRBJ2-7	15
CAWRTGVYNEQFF	TGTGCCTGGCGGACAGGAGTATACAATGAGCAGTTCTTC	-	TRBD1	TRBV30	TRBJ2-1	13
CASSLELRDRSMNTEAFF	TGTGCCAGCAGCTTGGAGTTAAGGGACAGATCAATGAACACTGAAGCTTTCTTT	-	TRBD1	TRBV5-5	TRBJ1-1	18
CASSTYNEQFF	TGTGCCAGTAGTACATACAATGAGCAGTTCTTC	-	-	TRBV19	TRBJ2-1	11
CATTGPGTGPDTQCF	TGTGCCACCACGGGACCTGGGACAGGGCCAGATACGCAGTGTTTT	-	TRBD1	TRBV15	TRBJ2-3	15
CASSQRGQGCQETQYF	TGCGCCAGCAGTCAACGAGGACAGGGGTGTCAAGAGACCCAGTACTTC	once	TRBD1	TRBV23-1	TRBJ2-5	16
CASRGGQGVGQPQHF	TGTGCCAGCAGGGGGGGACAGGGGGTAGGTCAGCCCCAGCATTTT	-	TRBD1	TRBV28	TRBJ1-5	15
CASSPQTGDEKLFF	TGTGCCAGCAGCCCCCAGACAGGGGATGAAAAACTGTTTTTT	once	TRBD1	TRBV7-9	TRBJ1-4	14
CASSDGREADTQYF	TGTGCCAGCAGTGACGGCCGGGAGGCAGATACGCAGTATTTT	-	TRBD2	TRBV6-4	TRBJ2-3	14
CASSLGAWARVYYGYTF	TGTGCCAGCAGCTTAGGGGCGTGGGCCAGGGTCTACTATGGCTACACCTTC	-	-	TRBV11-3	TRBJ1-2	17
CASSGTKGQAAGYTF	TGTGCCAGCAGCGGGACCAAGGGACAGGCGGCTGGCTACACCTTC	-	TRBD1	TRBV9	TRBJ1-2	15
CATSRGGDRGPSYEQYF	TGTGCCACCAGCAGAGGGGGCGACAGGGGCCCTTCCTACGAGCAGTACTTC	-	TRBD1	TRBV15	TRBJ2-7	17
CASSVGPGELFF	TGTGCCAGCAGCGTAGGCCCCGGGGAGCTGTTTTTT	once	-	TRBV9	TRBJ2-2	12
CASSQESGTTYEQYF	TGTGCCAGCAGCCAAGAGTCAGGGACGACCTACGAGCAGTACTTC	-	-	TRBV7-9	TRBJ2-7	15
CASSPSGALYNEQFF	TGTGCCAGCAGCCCCAGCGGGGCGCTCTACAATGAGCAGTTCTTC	-	TRBD2	TRBV14	TRBJ2-1	15
CASSQVSSLAAINEQFF	TGCGCCAGCAGCCAAGTTTCCTCCCTAGCTGCGATCAATGAGCAGTTCTTC	-	-	TRBV4-1	TRBJ2-1	17
CASSLGDSWYGYTF	TGTGCCAGCAGCTTAGGGGACAGCTGGTATGGCTACACCTTC	-	TRBD1	TRBV7-9	TRBJ1-2	14
CASSRGRSYEQYF	TGTGCCAGCAGCCGGGGTCGAAGCTACGAGCAGTACTTC	few	-	TRBV28	TRBJ2-7	13
CASRQKPGTSGPPNEQYF	TGTGCCAGCAGACAGAAACCCGGGACTAGCGGACCTCCTAACGAGCAGTACTTC	-	TRBD2	TRBV7-2	TRBJ2-7	18
CASSPRQDQPQHF	TGTGCCAGCTCACCACGACAGGATCAGCCCCAGCATTTT	-	-	TRBV18	TRBJ1-5	13
CASSLRPSGNNEQFF	TGTGCCAGCAGCTTAAGGCCTAGCGGGAACAATGAGCAGTTCTTC	once	TRBD2	TRBV7-2	TRBJ2-1	15